These T cell receptor beta chains were read from a single sample in a study of CD8+CD57+ T cells in acquired aplastic anemia. Via MiXCR, TCRdb re-called the reads, giving one row per CDR3 protein. This sample has 100,000 to 150,000 distinct CDR3 sequences, with over 30% found just once. Sequenced input: sorted CD4+, CD8+, or CD8+CD57+ T cells (not recorded which) from PBMCs. Receptors originate from a human donor with aplastic anemia. The CDR3 runs from the conserved cysteine through the conserved F or W. The order of the fields is V gene, clone size, J gene, D gene, CDR3 protein, CDR3 DNA. A D gene is named only where the DNA matches it firmly. For some rows the clone size is stated as once, few or many, or as a class when expanded; others skip it.

V: TRBV19
size: many
J: TRBJ1-2
D: .
CDR3: CASSIPGMGGYTF
DNA: TGTGCCAGTAGTATTCCCGGGATGGGTGGCTACACCTTC

V: TRBV20-1
size: .
J: TRBJ1-2
D: .
CDR3: CSAARSDGYTF
DNA: TGCAGTGCAGCCCGGTCTGATGGCTACACCTTC

V: TRBV2
size: few
J: TRBJ2-3
D: .
CDR3: CASTSPDTQYF
DNA: TGTGCCAGCACATCGCCAGATACGCAGTATTTT

V: TRBV15
size: .
J: TRBJ1-6
D: .
CDR3: CATSRGGGGSPLHF
DNA: TGTGCCACCAGCAGAGGAGGGGGTGGTTCACCCCTCCACTTT

V: TRBV9
size: many
J: TRBJ2-1
D: .
CDR3: CASSVARGRGDEQFF
DNA: TGTGCCAGCAGCGTAGCCAGGGGCCGGGGCGATGAGCAGTTCTTC

V: TRBV30
size: few
J: TRBJ1-5
D: .
CDR3: CAWSSYRFSNQPQHF
DNA: TGTGCCTGGAGTTCCTACAGGTTTAGCAATCAGCCCCAGCATTTT

V: TRBV9
size: .
J: TRBJ2-3
D: TRBD2
CDR3: CASSGTSGRHPTDTQYF
DNA: TGTGCCAGCAGCGGGACTAGCGGGAGACATCCCACAGATACGCAGTATTTT

V: TRBV29-1
size: .
J: TRBJ2-1
D: .
CDR3: CSLTGRDNEQFF
DNA: TGCAGCCTTACGGGGCGGGACAATGAGCAGTTCTTC

V: TRBV4-2
size: many
J: TRBJ1-1
D: .
CDR3: CASSQDDDLNTEAFF
DNA: TGTGCCAGCAGCCAAGATGATGACCTGAACACTGAAGCTTTCTTT

V: TRBV9
size: .
J: TRBJ1-6
D: .
CDR3: CASSVTPGVSSPLHF
DNA: TGTGCCAGCAGCGTAACCCCAGGCGTTAGTTCACCCCTCCACTTT

V: TRBV2
size: .
J: TRBJ1-6
D: .
CDR3: CASHALITQPNSPLHF
DNA: TGTGCCAGCCATGCGTTGATTACCCAGCCGAATTCACCCCTCCACTTT

V: TRBV19
size: .
J: TRBJ1-1
D: .
CDR3: CASSPDVHRYTEAFF
DNA: TGTGCCAGCAGCCCCGACGTACACAGGTACACTGAAGCTTTCTTT

V: TRBV7-8
size: many
J: TRBJ1-2
D: TRBD1
CDR3: CASRSGTGRTNYGYTF
DNA: TGTGCCAGCAGGTCCGGGACAGGTAGAACTAACTATGGCTACACCTTC

V: TRBV19
size: .
J: TRBJ1-1
D: .
CDR3: CASSMMGRMNTEAFF
DNA: TGTGCCAGTAGTATGATGGGACGGATGAACACTGAAGCTTTCTTT

V: TRBV6-1
size: many
J: TRBJ1-5
D: TRBD1
CDR3: CASNKGTANNQPQHF
DNA: TGTGCCAGCAATAAAGGGACAGCCAACAATCAGCCCCAGCATTTT

V: TRBV11-2
size: .
J: TRBJ2-4
D: .
CDR3: CASWGLRAPVAKNIQYF
DNA: TGTGCCAGTTGGGGGTTAAGGGCACCAGTAGCCAAAAACATTCAGTACTTC

V: TRBV28
size: .
J: TRBJ1-2
D: .
CDR3: CASSSSRRFGYTF
DNA: TGTGCCAGCAGCTCAAGTCGACGGTTTGGCTACACCTTC

V: TRBV19
size: .
J: TRBJ1-2
D: TRBD1
CDR3: CASSPDRDNYGYTF
DNA: TGTGCCAGTAGTCCGGACAGGGACAACTATGGCTACACCTTC

V: TRBV10-2
size: .
J: TRBJ1-6
D: .
CDR3: CPEPREGSPLHF
DNA: TGCCCCGAGCCGCGAGAAGGATCACCCCTCCACTTT

V: TRBV4-1
size: many
J: TRBJ2-7
D: TRBD2
CDR3: CASSQIGGAYEQYF
DNA: TGCGCCAGCAGCCAGATCGGGGGGGCCTACGAGCAGTACTTC

V: TRBV20-1
size: many
J: TRBJ1-1
D: TRBD1
CDR3: CSARPYRGARTEAFF
DNA: TGCAGTGCTAGACCCTACAGGGGGGCGCGCACTGAAGCTTTCTTT

V: TRBV4-3
size: .
J: TRBJ2-5
D: TRBD1
CDR3: CASSQDLGQGETQYF
DNA: TGCGCCAGCAGCCAAGATCTAGGACAGGGAGAGACCCAGTACTTC

V: TRBV24-1
size: .
J: TRBJ2-3
D: .
CDR3: CATSDRTVDTQYF
DNA: TGTGCCACCAGTGACCGGACAGTGGATACGCAGTATTTT

V: TRBV12-3/TRBV12-4
size: .
J: TRBJ1-2
D: .
CDR3: CASSLGPGGVEYGYTF
DNA: TGTGCCAGCAGTTTAGGCCCCGGGGGGGTAGAGTATGGCTACACCTTC

V: TRBV19
size: many
J: TRBJ2-3
D: TRBD2
CDR3: CASSSGGAGTDTQYF
DNA: TGTGCCAGTAGTAGCGGGGGGGCCGGCACAGATACGCAGTATTTT

V: TRBV2
size: many
J: TRBJ2-1
D: TRBD1
CDR3: CASSLGQGWDEQFF
DNA: TGTGCCAGCAGCCTGGGACAGGGGTGGGATGAGCAGTTCTTC

V: TRBV7-9
size: .
J: TRBJ2-5
D: .
CDR3: CASRGAGGETQYF
DNA: TGTGCCAGCAGGGGGGCCGGAGGAGAGACCCAGTACTTC

V: TRBV19
size: .
J: TRBJ1-4
D: .
CDR3: CASSIGGKLFF
DNA: TGTGCCAGTAGTATAGGGGGAAAACTGTTTTTT

V: TRBV12-3/TRBV12-4
size: many
J: TRBJ2-1
D: .
CDR3: CASSLGSPGYAYNEQFF
DNA: TGTGCCAGCAGTTTAGGAAGTCCGGGGTACGCCTACAATGAGCAGTTCTTC

V: TRBV20-1
size: many
J: TRBJ1-2
D: .
CDR3: CSASDIVENYGYTF
DNA: TGCAGTGCTAGCGATATCGTAGAAAACTATGGCTACACCTTC

V: TRBV18
size: few
J: TRBJ1-2
D: .
CDR3: CASSPYQGRANYGYTF
DNA: TGTGCCAGCTCACCCTACCAGGGCCGAGCTAACTATGGCTACACCTTC

V: TRBV5-4
size: few
J: TRBJ2-7
D: TRBD2
CDR3: CASSLGLAGGTYEQYF
DNA: TGTGCCAGCAGCTTGGGACTAGCGGGGGGCACCTACGAGCAGTACTTC

V: TRBV28
size: many
J: TRBJ2-7
D: TRBD1
CDR3: CASSSTGESYEQYF
DNA: TGTGCCAGCAGTTCGACAGGGGAGTCCTACGAGCAGTACTTC

V: TRBV28
size: many
J: TRBJ1-2
D: .
CDR3: CASSPIEILYGYTF
DNA: TGTGCCAGCAGTCCAATCGAGATACTCTATGGCTACACCTTC

V: TRBV4-2
size: .
J: TRBJ1-2
D: .
CDR3: CARSQDRGSSGYTF
DNA: TGTGCCCGCAGCCAAGATAGGGGGAGTTCTGGCTACACCTTC

V: TRBV29-1
size: .
J: TRBJ1-2
D: .
CDR3: CSVAGWSGYTF
DNA: TGCAGCGTTGCGGGTTGGTCGGGCTACACCTTC

V: TRBV3-1
size: .
J: TRBJ1-3
D: .
CDR3: CASETQGTRTIYF
DNA: TGTGCCTCAGAGACACAGGGTACGCGCACCATATATTTT

V: TRBV5-8
size: many
J: TRBJ2-7
D: .
CDR3: CASSFGAGISYEQYF
DNA: TGTGCCAGCAGCTTTGGAGCAGGGATCTCCTACGAGCAGTACTTC

V: TRBV12-3/TRBV12-4
size: .
J: TRBJ2-1
D: .
CDR3: CASTLTGAHNEQFF
DNA: TGTGCCAGCACCCTTACTGGGGCGCATAATGAGCAGTTCTTC

V: TRBV2
size: many
J: TRBJ2-3
D: .
CDR3: CASSDDRGNTDTQYF
DNA: TGTGCCAGCAGTGATGATAGGGGGAACACAGATACGCAGTATTTT

V: TRBV3-1
size: .
J: TRBJ2-7
D: .
CDR3: CASSPPSSEQYF
DNA: TGTGCCAGCTCACCACCTTCCAGTGAGCAGTACTTC

V: TRBV19
size: many
J: TRBJ2-2
D: TRBD2
CDR3: CASSGARGGNTGELFF
DNA: TGTGCCAGTAGTGGGGCACGGGGGGGGAACACCGGGGAGCTGTTTTTT

V: TRBV19
size: .
J: TRBJ2-3
D: TRBD2
CDR3: CASSGGASVSTDTQYF
DNA: TGTGCCAGTAGCGGGGGGGCCTCGGTGAGCACAGATACGCAGTATTTT

V: TRBV20-1
size: .
J: TRBJ1-6
D: TRBD1
CDR3: CSAKGTEDSPLHF
DNA: TGCAGTGCTAAGGGGACAGAAGATTCACCCCTCCACTTT

V: TRBV15
size: many
J: TRBJ1-1
D: .
CDR3: CATSRDLRANTEAFF
DNA: TGTGCCACCAGCAGAGATCTGAGGGCTAACACTGAAGCTTTCTTT

V: TRBV4-1
size: many
J: TRBJ1-6
D: .
CDR3: CASSTTRDSPLHF
DNA: TGCGCCAGCAGCACGACACGGGATTCACCCCTCCACTTT

V: TRBV3-1
size: many
J: TRBJ1-1
D: .
CDR3: CASSPRVATEAFF
DNA: TGTGCCAGCAGCCCACGGGTCGCGACTGAAGCTTTCTTT

V: TRBV9
size: many
J: TRBJ1-1
D: .
CDR3: CASTQWGNTEAFF
DNA: TGTGCCAGCACCCAATGGGGGAACACTGAAGCTTTCTTT